The rows below give T cell receptor beta chains drawn from one sample of a study of T cells after yellow fever vaccination. TCRdb itself ran the 5' RACE reads through MiXCR, one entry per CDR3 protein. The repertoire holds some 300,000 distinct CDR3 sequences, with 7% to 9% as singletons. Sequenced here: PBMCs, sampled about 41 days after the first yellow fever vaccination. The source is a man aged 18 to 35 who received the YFV17D yellow fever vaccine. The CDR3 runs from the conserved cysteine through the conserved F or W. A D gene is named only where the DNA matches it firmly. The size of a clone is reported for some rows only, either as once, few or many, or as a class for expanded clones.

v_gene: TRBV6-1; d_gene: TRBD2; abundance: NA; j_gene: TRBJ2-1; CDR3aa: CASEGSGGNNEQFF; CDR3nt: TGTGCCAGCGAAGGGAGCGGGGGGAACAATGAGCAGTTCTTC
v_gene: TRBV6-5; d_gene: TRBD1; abundance: NA; j_gene: TRBJ1-6; CDR3aa: CASSYSRDSHNSYNSPLHF; CDR3nt: TGTGCCAGCAGTTACTCGCGGGACAGTCACAACTCCTATAATTCACCCCTCCACTTT
v_gene: TRBV5-1; d_gene: TRBD1; abundance: NA; j_gene: TRBJ2-1; CDR3aa: CASSFLTGEVYNEQFF; CDR3nt: TGCGCCAGCAGCTTTCTGACAGGGGAGGTTTACAATGAGCAGTTCTTC
v_gene: TRBV7-9; d_gene: NA; abundance: NA; j_gene: TRBJ2-7; CDR3aa: CASSLVSLGGHEQHF; CDR3nt: TGTGCCAGCAGCTTAGTCTCCCTGGGGGGCCACGAGCAGCACTTC
v_gene: TRBV6-2/TRBV6-3; d_gene: NA; abundance: NA; j_gene: TRBJ2-4; CDR3aa: CASSSAGGVIQYF; CDR3nt: TGTGCCAGCAGTTCGGCAGGGGGGGTCATTCAGTACTTC
v_gene: TRBV5-1; d_gene: TRBD1; abundance: few; j_gene: TRBJ2-4; CDR3aa: CASSSRPGQGFGNIQYF; CDR3nt: TGCGCCAGCAGCTCTCGACCGGGACAGGGGTTCGGAAACATTCAGTACTTC
v_gene: TRBV10-3; d_gene: NA; abundance: NA; j_gene: TRBJ1-6; CDR3aa: CAISDLETYSPLHF; CDR3nt: TGTGCCATCAGTGACTTAGAGACTTATTCACCCCTCCACTTT
v_gene: TRBV4-3; d_gene: NA; abundance: NA; j_gene: TRBJ2-3; CDR3aa: CASSQGSWGFTDTQYF; CDR3nt: TGCGCCAGCAGCCAAGGGAGTTGGGGATTCACAGATACGCAGTATTTT
v_gene: TRBV29-1; d_gene: NA; abundance: few; j_gene: TRBJ2-5; CDR3aa: CSVDQVGSGTQYF; CDR3nt: TGCAGCGTTGACCAGGTTGGGTCAGGGACCCAGTACTTC
v_gene: TRBV5-4; d_gene: NA; abundance: NA; j_gene: TRBJ1-2; CDR3aa: CASSLEEGNRDTF; CDR3nt: TGTGCCAGCAGCTTGGAAGAGGGGAACAGGGACACCTTC
v_gene: TRBV5-1; d_gene: NA; abundance: few; j_gene: TRBJ2-1; CDR3aa: CASRLRAGAGLSYNEQFF; CDR3nt: TGCGCCAGCAGACTGAGGGCAGGGGCGGGCCTCTCCTACAATGAGCAGTTCTTC
v_gene: TRBV20-1; d_gene: TRBD2; abundance: few; j_gene: TRBJ2-7; CDR3aa: CSARDVAGGPEQYF; CDR3nt: TGCAGTGCTAGAGACGTAGCGGGGGGACCCGAGCAGTACTTC
v_gene: TRBV19; d_gene: TRBD2; abundance: few; j_gene: TRBJ2-1; CDR3aa: CASSISSSLAGGFNEQFF; CDR3nt: TGTGCCAGTAGTATCTCCTCATCCCTAGCGGGGGGGTTCAATGAGCAGTTCTTC
v_gene: TRBV11-2; d_gene: NA; abundance: few; j_gene: TRBJ2-1; CDR3aa: CASTRGELYNEQFF; CDR3nt: TGTGCCAGCACCCGTGGGGAGCTCTACAATGAGCAGTTCTTC
v_gene: TRBV5-1; d_gene: TRBD1; abundance: many; j_gene: TRBJ1-2; CDR3aa: CASSLSPGGQGGYTF; CDR3nt: TGCGCCAGCAGCTTGTCCCCAGGGGGCCAGGGTGGCTACACCTTC
v_gene: TRBV20-1; d_gene: NA; abundance: NA; j_gene: TRBJ1-4; CDR3aa: CSARDLNGAEKLFF; CDR3nt: TGCAGTGCTAGAGATTTGAATGGAGCGGAAAAACTGTTTTTT
v_gene: TRBV18; d_gene: NA; abundance: NA; j_gene: TRBJ1-2; CDR3aa: CASSGPNYGYTF; CDR3nt: TGTGCCAGCTCAGGGCCCAACTATGGCTACACCTTC
v_gene: TRBV4-3; d_gene: NA; abundance: few; j_gene: TRBJ2-4; CDR3aa: CASSQDPGFTKNIQYF; CDR3nt: TGCGCCAGCAGCCAAGATCCGGGATTTACCAAAAACATTCAGTACTTC
v_gene: TRBV15; d_gene: NA; abundance: few; j_gene: TRBJ2-5; CDR3aa: CATSGGTAHQETQYF; CDR3nt: TGTGCCACCAGCGGAGGGACAGCCCACCAAGAGACCCAGTACTTC
v_gene: TRBV13; d_gene: TRBD2; abundance: few; j_gene: TRBJ2-5; CDR3aa: CASSNPERGGAVETQYF; CDR3nt: TGTGCCAGCAGTAACCCCGAGCGGGGGGGAGCCGTAGAGACCCAGTACTTC
v_gene: TRBV15; d_gene: NA; abundance: few; j_gene: TRBJ2-3; CDR3aa: CATRGGNRALTDTQYF; CDR3nt: TGTGCCACCAGGGGGGGCAACAGGGCCCTCACAGATACGCAGTATTTT
v_gene: TRBV19; d_gene: NA; abundance: NA; j_gene: TRBJ2-7; CDR3aa: CASSIGEAYEQYF; CDR3nt: TGTGCCAGTAGTATCGGAGAGGCCTACGAGCAGTACTTC
v_gene: TRBV6-2/TRBV6-3; d_gene: NA; abundance: NA; j_gene: TRBJ2-7; CDR3aa: CATVGPSYEQYF; CDR3nt: TGTGCCACCGTGGGTCCGTCCTACGAGCAGTACTTC
v_gene: TRBV2; d_gene: NA; abundance: NA; j_gene: TRBJ2-1; CDR3aa: CASSSDNYNEQFF; CDR3nt: TGTGCCAGCAGCTCCGACAACTACAATGAGCAGTTCTTC
v_gene: TRBV7-2; d_gene: TRBD1; abundance: NA; j_gene: TRBJ1-2; CDR3aa: CASRGQGLNGYTF; CDR3nt: TGTGCCAGCAGGGGACAGGGACTGAATGGCTACACCTTC
v_gene: TRBV4-2; d_gene: NA; abundance: NA; j_gene: TRBJ1-5; CDR3aa: CASSQDEGSNQPQHF; CDR3nt: TGTGCCAGCAGCCAAGATGAGGGGAGCAATCAGCCCCAGCATTTT
v_gene: TRBV6-5; d_gene: NA; abundance: NA; j_gene: TRBJ1-1; CDR3aa: CASSFNRDRGANTEAFF; CDR3nt: TGTGCCAGCAGTTTTAACAGGGACCGTGGAGCGAACACTGAAGCTTTCTTT
v_gene: TRBV12-3/TRBV12-4; d_gene: NA; abundance: NA; j_gene: TRBJ2-5; CDR3aa: CASSQGIIRETQYF; CDR3nt: TGTGCCAGCAGTCAAGGGATAATACGAGAGACCCAGTACTTC
v_gene: TRBV20-1; d_gene: NA; abundance: NA; j_gene: TRBJ2-1; CDR3aa: CSARDPMEGGAPYNEQFF; CDR3nt: TGCAGTGCTAGAGATCCCATGGAGGGGGGGGCGCCGTACAATGAGCAGTTCTTC
v_gene: TRBV9; d_gene: NA; abundance: few; j_gene: TRBJ2-7; CDR3aa: CAPALRVSSFYEQYF; CDR3nt: TGTGCCCCAGCCCTCCGGGTCTCTTCCTTCTACGAGCAGTACTTC
v_gene: TRBV7-2; d_gene: NA; abundance: NA; j_gene: TRBJ1-1; CDR3aa: CASSPEAVYTEAFF; CDR3nt: TGTGCCAGCAGCCCCGAAGCAGTGTACACTGAAGCTTTCTTT
v_gene: TRBV20-1; d_gene: NA; abundance: few; j_gene: TRBJ1-1; CDR3aa: CSATKGQLNTEAFF; CDR3nt: TGCAGTGCTACGAAAGGACAGTTGAACACTGAAGCTTTCTTT
v_gene: TRBV7-2; d_gene: NA; abundance: few; j_gene: TRBJ1-2; CDR3aa: CASSLRDYDYGYTF; CDR3nt: TGTGCCAGCAGCTTAAGGGATTACGACTATGGCTACACCTTC
v_gene: TRBV6-1; d_gene: TRBD1; abundance: NA; j_gene: TRBJ2-5; CDR3aa: CASSIRGQGKRGFAETQYF; CDR3nt: TGTGCCAGCAGTATTCGGGGACAGGGGAAACGAGGGTTTGCGGAGACCCAGTACTTC
v_gene: TRBV27; d_gene: NA; abundance: NA; j_gene: TRBJ2-2; CDR3aa: CASSFQGGTGELFF; CDR3nt: TGTGCCAGCAGTTTCCAGGGTGGGACCGGGGAGCTGTTTTTT
v_gene: TRBV5-4; d_gene: NA; abundance: many; j_gene: TRBJ2-5; CDR3aa: CASRFRDSGETQYF; CDR3nt: TGTGCCAGCAGATTCCGGGACAGCGGGGAGACCCAGTACTTC
v_gene: TRBV7-2; d_gene: NA; abundance: NA; j_gene: TRBJ1-5; CDR3aa: CASSPSDNQPQHF; CDR3nt: TGTGCCAGCAGCCCCTCGGACAATCAGCCCCAGCATTTT
v_gene: TRBV5-1; d_gene: NA; abundance: few; j_gene: TRBJ2-2; CDR3aa: CASSLISLGPGELFF; CDR3nt: TGCGCCAGCAGCTTGATCAGTTTAGGACCCGGGGAGCTGTTTTTT
v_gene: TRBV18; d_gene: TRBD1; abundance: many; j_gene: TRBJ1-5; CDR3aa: CASSLSTGRDQPQHF; CDR3nt: TGTGCCAGCTCACTCTCGACAGGGCGTGATCAGCCCCAGCATTTT
v_gene: TRBV11-2; d_gene: TRBD1; abundance: few; j_gene: TRBJ2-1; CDR3aa: CASRKGQVYNEQFF; CDR3nt: TGTGCCAGCAGGAAGGGACAGGTATACAATGAGCAGTTCTTC
v_gene: TRBV20-1; d_gene: NA; abundance: few; j_gene: TRBJ2-5; CDR3aa: CSAPEGTKETQYF; CDR3nt: TGCAGTGCCCCAGAAGGGACAAAAGAGACCCAGTACTTC
v_gene: TRBV6-5; d_gene: NA; abundance: few; j_gene: TRBJ2-3; CDR3aa: CASSWERGTDTQYF; CDR3nt: TGTGCCAGCAGTTGGGAAAGGGGCACAGATACGCAGTATTTT